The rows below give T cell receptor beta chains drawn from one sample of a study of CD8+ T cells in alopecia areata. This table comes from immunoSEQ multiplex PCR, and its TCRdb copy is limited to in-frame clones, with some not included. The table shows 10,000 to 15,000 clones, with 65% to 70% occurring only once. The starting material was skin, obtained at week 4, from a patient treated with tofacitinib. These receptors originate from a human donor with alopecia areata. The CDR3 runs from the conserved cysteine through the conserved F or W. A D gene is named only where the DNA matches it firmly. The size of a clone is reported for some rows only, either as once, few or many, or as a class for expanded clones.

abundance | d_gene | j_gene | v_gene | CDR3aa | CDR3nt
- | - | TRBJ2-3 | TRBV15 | CATSTRRDSTDTQYF | TGTGCCACCAGCACCCGCCGGGACAGCACAGATACGCAGTATTTT
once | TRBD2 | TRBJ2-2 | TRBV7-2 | CASSPSIGLAPTGELFF | TGTGCCAGCAGCCCATCGATAGGACTAGCGCCGACCGGGGAGCTGTTTTTT
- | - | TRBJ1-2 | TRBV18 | CASSPGLNRDYGYTF | TGTGCCAGCTCACCGGGTTTGAACAGGGACTATGGCTACACCTTC
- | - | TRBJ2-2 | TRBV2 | CASSEAGLHTGELFF | TGTGCCAGCAGTGAAGCTGGACTCCACACCGGGGAGCTGTTTTTT
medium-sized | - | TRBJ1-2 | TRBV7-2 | CASSPRIELDGYTF | TGTGCCAGCAGCCCCCGGATCGAACTCGATGGCTACACCTTC
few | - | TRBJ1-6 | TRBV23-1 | CASSQASRDNSPLHF | TGCGCCAGCAGTCAAGCCTCAAGGGATAATTCACCCCTCCACTTT
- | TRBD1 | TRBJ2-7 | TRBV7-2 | CASSATGGIGEQYF | TGTGCCAGCAGCGCCACAGGGGGCATAGGGGAGCAGTACTTC
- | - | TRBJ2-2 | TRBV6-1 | CASSETDSTGELFF | TGTGCCAGCAGTGAGACAGACTCCACCGGGGAGCTGTTTTTT
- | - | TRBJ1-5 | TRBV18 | CASSPRWGLNQPQHF | TGTGCCAGCTCACCACGCTGGGGGTTAAATCAGCCCCAGCATTTT
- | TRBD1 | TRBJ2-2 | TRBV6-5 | CASRPRGRTGELFF | TGTGCCAGCAGGCCCAGGGGGCGCACCGGGGAGCTGTTTTTT
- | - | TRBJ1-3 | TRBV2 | CAKAGDSSGNTIYF | TGTGCCAAAGCAGGGGATAGCTCTGGAAACACCATATATTTT
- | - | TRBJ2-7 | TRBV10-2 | CASTRQISYEQYF | TGCGCCAGCACGCGGCAGATATCCTACGAGCAGTACTTC
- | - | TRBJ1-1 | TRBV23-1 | CASSQSAVPFAEAFF | TGCGCCAGCAGTCAATCGGCCGTACCGTTCGCTGAAGCTTTCTTT
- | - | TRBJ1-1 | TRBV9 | CAEAGLNTEAFF | TGTGCTGAGGCAGGATTGAACACTGAAGCTTTCTTT
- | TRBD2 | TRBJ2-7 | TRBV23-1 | CASSHLRGVFLCEQYF | TGCGCCAGCAGTCATCTTCGGGGGGTCTTTCTATGCGAGCAGTACTTC
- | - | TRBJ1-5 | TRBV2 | CASSDGQAPYSNQPQHF | TGTGCCAGCAGTGACGGCCAGGCCCCTTATAGCAATCAGCCCCAGCATTTT
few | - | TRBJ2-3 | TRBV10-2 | CASSENYPLTSTDTQYF | TGCGCCAGCAGTGAAAATTACCCCCTCACTAGCACAGATACGCAGTATTTT
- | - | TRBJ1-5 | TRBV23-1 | CASSRGDNQPQHF | TGCGCCAGCTCTCGGGGGGATAATCAGCCCCAGCATTTT
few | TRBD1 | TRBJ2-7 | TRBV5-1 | CASSFDRGYEQYF | TGCGCCAGCAGCTTCGACAGGGGCTACGAGCAGTACTTC
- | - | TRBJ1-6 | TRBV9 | CASSATLNSPLHF | TGTGCCAGCAGCGCCACCCTTAATTCACCCCTCCACTTT
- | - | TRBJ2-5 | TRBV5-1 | CASSLAAETQYF | TGCGCCAGCAGCTTGGCGGCAGAGACCCAGTACTTC
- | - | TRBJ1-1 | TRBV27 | CASSILDGYTEAFF | TGTGCCAGCAGTATTCTGGACGGTTACACTGAAGCTTTCTTT
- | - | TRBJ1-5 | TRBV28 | CASSSTIIMGQPQHF | TGTGCCAGCAGTTCTACCATCATCATGGGTCAGCCCCAGCATTTT
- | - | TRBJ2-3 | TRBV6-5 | CASSSGAGADTQYF | TGTGCCAGCAGTTCCGGGGCGGGCGCGGATACGCAGTATTTT
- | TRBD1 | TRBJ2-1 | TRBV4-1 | CASSPDRGGYNEQFF | TGCGCCAGCAGCCCAGACAGGGGGGGTTACAATGAGCAGTTCTTC
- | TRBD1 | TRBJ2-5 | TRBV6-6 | CATNRGKETQYF | TGTGCCACCAACAGGGGGAAGGAGACCCAGTACTTC
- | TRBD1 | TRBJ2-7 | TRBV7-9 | CASSLPTGANEQYF | TGTGCCAGCAGCTTACCGACAGGGGCGAATGAGCAGTACTTC
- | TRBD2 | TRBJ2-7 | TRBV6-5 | CASHTSGGVGEQYF | TGTGCCAGCCACACAAGCGGGGGGGTTGGGGAGCAGTACTTC
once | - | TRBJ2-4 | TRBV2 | CASSDSLAKNIQYF | TGTGCCAGCAGTGACTCCTTAGCCAAAAACATTCAGTACTTC
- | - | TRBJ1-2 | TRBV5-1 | CASSLKGANYGYTF | TGCGCCAGCAGCTTAAAGGGGGCTAACTATGGCTACACCTTC
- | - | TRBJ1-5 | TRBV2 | CASSDRLRPQHF | TGTGCCAGCAGTGACAGATTGCGGCCCCAGCATTTT
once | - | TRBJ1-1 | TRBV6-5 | CASSYRQHTEAFF | TGTGCCAGCAGTTACCGACAGCACACTGAAGCTTTCTTT
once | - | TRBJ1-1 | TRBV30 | CAWGEPGRRSAEAFF | TGTGCCTGGGGGGAGCCCGGACGCCGGAGCGCTGAAGCTTTCTTT
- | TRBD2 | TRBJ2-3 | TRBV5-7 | CASSSTSGDTDTQYF | TGTGCCAGCAGCTCGACTAGCGGGGACACAGATACGCAGTATTTT
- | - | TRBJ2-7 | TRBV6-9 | CASSDYTYEQYF | TGTGCCAGCAGCGACTACACCTACGAGCAGTACTTC
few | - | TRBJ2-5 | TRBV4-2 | CASSQGLGVGETQYF | TGTGCCAGCAGCCAAGGACTCGGGGTTGGGGAGACCCAGTACTTC
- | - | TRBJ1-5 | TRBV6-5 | CASSLRGGINQPQHF | TGTGCCAGCAGTCTTCGAGGGGGTATCAATCAGCCCCAGCATTTT